These T cell receptor beta chains were read from a single sample in a study of cytomegalovirus exposure and HLA in healthy donors. Clones were sequenced by immunoSEQ multiplex PCR, and TCRdb holds only the in-frame ones, with some missing. Seen here are 150,000 to 200,000 clones, over 75% observed once, and the top ten hold about 3.4%. Specimen: PBMCs. These receptors all come from a female donor in good health and CMV-seronegative. The CDR3 runs from the conserved cysteine through the conserved F or W. Each record gives: J gene, CDR3 length, V gene, clone size, D gene, CDR3 protein, CDR3 DNA. A D gene is named only where the DNA matches it firmly. For some rows the clone size is stated as once, few or many, or as a class when expanded; others skip it.

J: TRBJ2-3
length: 14
V: TRBV29-1
size: -
D: TRBD2
CDR3: CSGRLAGGLDTQYF
DNA: TGCAGCGGACGACTAGCGGGGGGGCTGGATACGCAGTATTTT

J: TRBJ2-1
length: 17
V: TRBV7-2
size: -
D: -
CDR3: CASSLSAPGRTTNEQFF
DNA: TGTGCCAGCAGCTTATCCGCCCCCGGGAGAACGACCAATGAGCAGTTCTTC

J: TRBJ2-1
length: 17
V: TRBV4-1
size: -
D: TRBD2
CDR3: CASSQPRLAGVPNEQFF
DNA: TGCGCCAGCAGCCAACCCAGACTAGCGGGCGTACCCAATGAGCAGTTCTTC

J: TRBJ2-3
length: 12
V: TRBV2
size: -
D: -
CDR3: CASPREPDTQYF
DNA: TGTGCCAGCCCCCGGGAGCCAGATACGCAGTATTTT

J: TRBJ1-1
length: 16
V: TRBV7-9
size: -
D: -
CDR3: CASSPGTTPMNTEAFF
DNA: TGTGCCAGCAGCCCAGGTACGACACCCATGAACACTGAAGCTTTCTTT

J: TRBJ2-7
length: 13
V: TRBV7-8
size: -
D: TRBD2
CDR3: CASRGREDYEQYF
DNA: TGTGCCAGCAGGGGACGGGAGGACTACGAGCAGTACTTC

J: TRBJ2-7
length: 15
V: TRBV18
size: -
D: TRBD1
CDR3: CASSLGTGGSYEQYF
DNA: TGTGCCAGCTCACTCGGGACAGGGGGCTCCTACGAGCAGTACTTC

J: TRBJ2-2
length: 14
V: TRBV19
size: -
D: TRBD2
CDR3: CASRAGGFTGELFF
DNA: TGTGCCAGTCGAGCGGGAGGTTTCACCGGGGAGCTGTTTTTT

J: TRBJ1-5
length: 13
V: TRBV29-1
size: -
D: TRBD1
CDR3: CSVGQGRDQPQHF
DNA: TGCAGCGTGGGACAGGGGAGGGATCAGCCCCAGCATTTT

J: TRBJ2-1
length: 13
V: TRBV7-9
size: -
D: -
CDR3: CASSLGTPGEQFF
DNA: TGTGCCAGCAGCTTAGGCACTCCGGGTGAGCAGTTCTTC

J: TRBJ1-5
length: 15
V: TRBV7-2
size: -
D: -
CDR3: CASSLTSGSNQPQHF
DNA: TGTGCCAGCAGCTTGACTTCGGGGAGCAATCAGCCCCAGCATTTT

J: TRBJ2-1
length: 17
V: TRBV10-1
size: once
D: TRBD2
CDR3: CASSESTGLAGEGEQFF
DNA: TGCGCCAGCAGTGAGTCAACAGGACTAGCGGGGGAGGGTGAGCAGTTCTTC

J: TRBJ1-5
length: 13
V: TRBV6-1
size: -
D: TRBD1
CDR3: CASSRQGGQPQHF
DNA: TGTGCCAGCAGTCGACAGGGTGGTCAGCCCCAGCATTTT

J: TRBJ2-7
length: 16
V: TRBV27
size: -
D: -
CDR3: CASSHRGTDPQPEQYF
DNA: TGTGCCAGCAGCCACCGGGGGACCGACCCCCAACCCGAGCAGTACTTC

J: TRBJ2-7
length: 17
V: TRBV15
size: -
D: TRBD2
CDR3: CATSRDLGGGAFTEQYF
DNA: TGTGCCACCAGCAGAGATCTGGGCGGGGGGGCCTTTACCGAGCAGTACTTC

J: TRBJ2-5
length: 18
V: TRBV19
size: -
D: -
CDR3: CASSFPLLPPTGKETQYF
DNA: TGTGCCAGTAGTTTTCCCCTCCTCCCCCCGACAGGCAAAGAGACCCAGTACTTC

J: TRBJ2-1
length: 13
V: TRBV7-2
size: few
D: TRBD2
CDR3: CASSISGDDEQFF
DNA: TGTGCCAGCAGCATTAGCGGGGACGATGAGCAGTTCTTC

J: TRBJ2-7
length: 11
V: TRBV13
size: -
D: -
CDR3: CASSSTYEQYF
DNA: TGTGCCAGCAGCTCAACCTACGAGCAGTACTTC

J: TRBJ2-7
length: 15
V: TRBV7-2
size: -
D: TRBD1
CDR3: CASSSATGGRYEQYF
DNA: TGTGCCAGCAGCTCCGCGACAGGGGGAAGGTACGAGCAGTACTTC

J: TRBJ1-6
length: 19
V: TRBV7-6
size: -
D: TRBD1
CDR3: CASSRWAATGGSSRSPLHF
DNA: TGTGCCAGCAGCAGATGGGCCGCGACAGGGGGCTCTTCGCGTTCACCCCTCCACTTT

J: TRBJ2-7
length: 16
V: TRBV7-2
size: -
D: TRBD1
CDR3: CASSLVRTGGSYEQYF
DNA: TGTGCCAGCAGCTTAGTGAGGACAGGGGGCAGTTACGAGCAGTACTTC

J: TRBJ1-1
length: 14
V: TRBV5-1
size: -
D: -
CDR3: CASSLASGNTEAFF
DNA: TGCGCCAGCAGCTTGGCCTCAGGGAACACTGAAGCTTTCTTT

J: TRBJ1-2
length: 14
V: TRBV15
size: -
D: -
CDR3: CATSRGASQAGYTF
DNA: TGTGCCACCAGCAGAGGGGCATCTCAGGCCGGCTACACCTTC

J: TRBJ1-4
length: 16
V: TRBV18
size: -
D: TRBD1
CDR3: CASSPSGQAINEKLFF
DNA: TGTGCCAGCTCACCTTCAGGACAGGCTATAAATGAAAAACTGTTTTTT

J: TRBJ2-2
length: 16
V: TRBV6-6
size: -
D: -
CDR3: CASSYSFRTNTGELFF
DNA: TGTGCCAGCAGTTACTCGTTCAGGACGAACACCGGGGAGCTGTTTTTT

J: TRBJ1-1
length: 16
V: TRBV5-1
size: -
D: -
CDR3: CASSLISGERNTEAFF
DNA: TGCGCCAGCAGCTTGATCAGCGGGGAGCGGAACACTGAAGCTTTCTTT

J: TRBJ1-2
length: 12
V: TRBV15
size: -
D: -
CDR3: CATSSPPYGYTF
DNA: TGTGCCACCAGCTCTCCTCCGTATGGCTACACCTTC

J: TRBJ1-5
length: 16
V: TRBV7-9
size: -
D: TRBD1
CDR3: CASSSGQGTSNQPQHF
DNA: TGTGCCAGCAGCTCGGGACAGGGGACGAGCAATCAGCCCCAGCATTTT

J: TRBJ2-7
length: 15
V: TRBV4-1
size: once
D: TRBD1
CDR3: CASSQEWDRDYEQYF
DNA: TGCGCCAGCAGCCAAGAATGGGACAGGGACTACGAGCAGTACTTC

J: TRBJ1-4
length: 14
V: TRBV7-6
size: -
D: TRBD1
CDR3: CASSLGTGREKLFF
DNA: TGTGCCAGCAGCCTCGGGACAGGTCGGGAAAAACTGTTTTTT

J: TRBJ2-5
length: 13
V: TRBV4-3
size: few
D: -
CDR3: CASSQDREETQYF
DNA: TGCGCCAGCAGCCAAGATCGGGAAGAGACCCAGTACTTC

J: TRBJ2-1
length: 14
V: TRBV7-8
size: -
D: -
CDR3: CASSLAGVGNEQFF
DNA: TGTGCCAGCAGCTTAGCAGGGGTGGGCAATGAGCAGTTCTTC

J: TRBJ2-3
length: 15
V: TRBV29-1
size: -
D: -
CDR3: CSAPKTGIGTDTQYF
DNA: TGCAGCGCTCCCAAAACAGGAATAGGCACAGATACGCAGTATTTT

J: TRBJ2-3
length: 13
V: TRBV6-4
size: -
D: -
CDR3: CASSVDTGKAQYF
DNA: TGTGCCAGCAGCGTGGACACGGGCAAGGCGCAGTATTTT

J: TRBJ1-5
length: 15
V: TRBV6-5
size: -
D: -
CDR3: CASSYGRPQGQPQHF
DNA: TGTGCCAGCAGTTACGGCAGGCCCCAGGGGCAGCCCCAGCATTTT

J: TRBJ2-7
length: 14
V: TRBV5-3
size: -
D: -
CDR3: CARSLEATFYEQYF
DNA: TGTGCCAGAAGCTTGGAAGCAACCTTTTACGAGCAGTACTTC

J: TRBJ2-7
length: 16
V: TRBV4-1
size: few
D: TRBD2
CDR3: CASSQVGSGSYHEQYF
DNA: TGCGCCAGCAGCCAAGTGGGTAGCGGGAGTTACCACGAGCAGTACTTC

J: TRBJ1-4
length: 15
V: TRBV19
size: -
D: -
CDR3: CASSTSGAFGEKLFF
DNA: TGTGCCAGTAGTACTTCAGGGGCCTTCGGGGAAAAACTGTTTTTT

J: TRBJ2-6
length: 15
V: TRBV28
size: -
D: TRBD1
CDR3: CASRLQGAGANVLTF
DNA: TGTGCCAGCAGGCTACAGGGGGCTGGGGCCAACGTCCTGACTTTC

J: TRBJ2-7
length: 16
V: TRBV2
size: -
D: TRBD2
CDR3: CASTALLAGARLEQYF
DNA: TGTGCCAGCACAGCCCTACTAGCGGGGGCCCGCCTGGAGCAGTACTTC

J: TRBJ1-5
length: 13
V: TRBV7-2
size: -
D: TRBD1
CDR3: CASSLEGAAPQHF
DNA: TGTGCCAGCAGCTTAGAGGGGGCCGCGCCCCAGCATTTT

J: TRBJ2-1
length: 14
V: TRBV6-1
size: -
D: -
CDR3: CASSEQGAYNEQFF
DNA: TGTGCCAGCAGTGAACAGGGTGCCTACAATGAGCAGTTCTTC

J: TRBJ1-5
length: 15
V: TRBV6-1
size: -
D: -
CDR3: CASSGQGPSNQPQHF
DNA: TGTGCCAGCAGTGGGCAGGGGCCTAGCAATCAGCCCCAGCATTTT

J: TRBJ1-2
length: 13
V: TRBV27
size: -
D: -
CDR3: CASKSPGSYGYTF
DNA: TGTGCCAGCAAGTCCCCTGGTAGCTATGGCTACACCTTC

J: TRBJ2-3
length: 16
V: TRBV2
size: -
D: TRBD2
CDR3: CASSEASAGRARTQYF
DNA: TGTGCCAGCAGTGAAGCCTCAGCAGGGAGGGCTCGTACGCAGTATTTT

J: TRBJ2-7
length: 12
V: TRBV7-9
size: -
D: -
CDR3: CASSHGGAVKYF
DNA: TGTGCCAGCAGCCACGGTGGGGCGGTTAAGTACTTC

J: TRBJ1-2
length: 14
V: TRBV9
size: -
D: TRBD1
CDR3: CASSVDPGGYGYTF
DNA: TGTGCCAGCAGCGTAGATCCAGGGGGCTATGGCTACACCTTC